This T cell receptor (beta chain) was sequenced during a study of T-cell reconstitution after alpha-beta-depleted transplantation in children. General study findings and limits: Alpha-beta T cells present about two months after transplant were reported to originate from several hundred expanded graft clones. Diversity and T-cell counts at one year after transplant derived mostly from new T cells. TCRbeta diversity was high at day 60 in some patients (a result of surviving recipient T cells and thymic progenitors).

Regarding this clonotype: No antigen is known for it.

The CDR3 consists of 15 residues. With V trimmed by 4 bases and J by 1 base, 9 bases remained unmatched. Germline V gives CDR1 SQVTM, CDR2 ANQGSEA. For TCRbeta, the library was prepared with unique molecular identifiers. Each CDR3 protein is one row after TCRdb ran MiXCR on the PCR reads. The profile shows about 830,000 distinct CDR3 sequences, around 15% of them singletons. The chain is built from TRBV29-1 and TRBJ2-7; TRBD2 agrees at 8 bases. This specimen was PBMCs, mostly from graft donor cells, taken 360 days after TCRalphabeta/CD19-depleted stem cell transplant. The sequence was obtained from a male patient aged 5 to 17 who had a stem cell transplant for acute lymphoblastic leukemia, so the T cells may come from the graft donor. The CDR3 here is CSVARGLGESYEQYF. CDR3 DNA sequence: TGCAGCGTTGCCAGGGGACTAGGCGAATCCTACGAGCAGTACTTC.